The sequence of this T cell receptor (beta chain) was determined in a study of blood T cell repertoires in COVID-19. The method was immunoSEQ multiplex PCR; TCRdb's version includes in-frame clones alone and lacks a portion of them. The sample holds some 370,000 clones, roughly 80% seen once. V lost 5 bases, J lost 7 bases, and 10 bases stayed unmatched. The CDR3 runs 14 residues. Germline V CDR1 and CDR2: SGHTA, FQGNSA. The sequencing input was PBMCs or T cells enriched from blood (not recorded which). The source is a woman aged 50 to 65 who had recovered from COVID-19. The chain is built from TRBV7-2 and TRBJ1-2; 7 bases agree with TRBD1. The DNA for the CDR3 is TGTGCCAGCAGCCCACAGACAGGGACCTTTGGCTACACCTTC. Amino acids: CASSPQTGTFGYTF.